This T cell receptor beta chain was captured by sequencing in a study of T cells after somatic rescue of genetic block. This clone was counted a single time. Only in-frame clones appear in the TCRdb table, and some are missing; sequencing was by immunoSEQ multiplex PCR. Of approximately 14,000 clones in the sample, over 60% were seen once. CDR3 length: 17 amino acids. Trimming removed 1 base from V and 4 bases from J; junction bases left unmatched: 10. Germline lookup yields CDR1 MDHEN and CDR2 SYDVKM. The chain joins TRBV28 to TRBJ2-3, with 8 nucleotides matching TRBD1. The sequence was obtained from a man aged 18 to 30. Material for sequencing was peripheral blood mononuclear cells (PBMCs). In DNA form, the CDR3 reads TGTGCCAGCAGTTTATATCCCCAGGGGGCAACATCAGATACGCAGTATTTT. Protein sequence: CASSLYPQGATSDTQYF.